These 26 T cell receptor beta chains share one sample of origin, sequenced in a study of radiation and T cells in renal cell carcinoma. Sequencing was performed with immunoSEQ multiplex PCR; in TCRdb, only in-frame clones are kept and a portion is missing. The profile covers roughly 130,000 clones, with 88% appearing a single time and almost 6% taken by the ten largest. The time point here: blood 2 weeks post-SBRT. As for treatment: 15 Gy SBRT to primary tumor, nephrectomy 4 weeks later. The source material was blood, sampled from a patient whose treatment included radiotherapy and nephrectomy. The source is a woman aged 70-85 years with renal cell carcinoma.

V usage is TRBV29-1 and J usage is TRBJ1-1; D gene ambiguous. The V end was cut by 4 bases, the J end by 5 bases, with 11 bases between. CDR3 size: 12 residues. The V gene's germline CDR1 is SQVTM and CDR2 ANQGSEA. The CDR3 bases are TGCAGCGTTGGGGAAGAAGGTACTGAAGCTTTCTTT. Protein: CSVGEEGTEAFF.

The J gene is TRBJ1-1, the V gene TRBV27, with TRBD1 matching over 11 bases. The CDR3 is made up of 17 amino acids. Germline trimming cut 6 bases from V and 0 bases from J; bases unmatched to any gene: 9. Looked up from germline, CDR1 is MNHEY and CDR2 is SMNVEV (reference sequence). The CDR3 DNA follows: TGTGCCAGCAGATTTACGGGACAGGGGGGCCTGAACACTGAAGCTTTCTTT. Residues: CASRFTGQGGLNTEAFF.

The J gene is TRBJ2-7, the V gene TRBV20-1; 11 bases are a match to TRBD2. The germline V gene encodes CDR1 DFQATT and CDR2 SNEGSKA (reference sequence). With 7 bases clipped from V and 5 bases from J, the junction kept 1 base outside the gene matches. The CDR3 contains 11 residues. CDR3 DNA sequence: TGCAGTGTAGCGGGAGGGAACGAGCAGTACTTC. The encoded protein is CSVAGGNEQYF.

The CDR3 DNA sequence: TGTGCCAGCAGTTCCCTAAGGGGCCTCAATCAGCCCCAGCATTTT. Residues: CASSSLRGLNQPQHF. This chain links TRBV27 with TRBJ1-5; tentatively, D is TRBD1 (5 bases). The CDR3 sequence is 15 residues long. Trimming took off 4 bases at V and 3 bases at J, with 13 bases between the two ends. Looked up from germline, CDR1 is MNHEY and CDR2 is SMNVEV (reference sequence).

V gene TRBV27 combines with J gene TRBJ2-7, with D possibly TRBD1 on 5 matching bases. The CDR3 consists of 16 residues. Germline V lookup: CDR1 MNHEY, CDR2 SMNVEV (reference sequence). Between the trimmed V and J ends, which lost 5 bases and 0 bases, there was a span of 17 bases. DNA for the CDR3: TGTGCCAGCAGTACCCCGGGCAGGGCAAGCTCCTACGAGCAGTACTTC. It yields the protein CASSTPGRASSYEQYF.

The rearrangement links TRBV19 to TRBJ2-7; D is possibly TRBD1 (5 bases). The CDR3 has 13 amino acids. The V end lost 3 bases, the J end lost 2 bases, and 8 bases lay between the germline ends. Germline V lookup: CDR1 LNHDA, CDR2 SQIVND (reference sequence). CDR3 DNA: TGTGCCAGTAGTATCGGCAGGGCCTACGAGCAGTACTTC. Protein sequence: CASSIGRAYEQYF.

CDR3 in amino acids: CASSNRGGSPLHF. The CDR3 bases are TGTGCCAGCAGTAACAGGGGGGGTTCACCCCTCCACTTT. This chain joins TRBV6-5 and TRBJ1-6; 8 nucleotides match TRBD1. J gave up 9 bases and V 5 bases, and 3 bases lay outside the gene matches. Per germline, CDR1 MNHEY and CDR2 SVGAGI. CDR3 length: 13 amino acids.

The chain recombines TRBV5-1 with TRBJ1-2, with 11 bases identical to TRBD1. After removal of 4 bases from V and 7 bases from J, the junction contained 6 bases not matched to a gene. CDR3 length equals 14 residues. The germline gives CDR1 SGHRS, CDR2 YFSETQ. The CDR3 nucleotides read TGCGCCAGCAGCCTCGCCGGGACAGGGGGTGGCTACACCTTC. Translated, it gives CASSLAGTGGGYTF.

The table lists this clone with a count of one. The rearrangement uses TRBV5-4 and TRBJ1-3, with 9 bases matching TRBD1. This CDR3 spans 15 amino acids. The germline CDR1 and CDR2 sequences are SGHNT and YYREEE (reference sequence). V lost 4 bases to trimming and J lost 2 bases; unmatched junction nucleotides: 4. CDR3 coding DNA: TGTGCCAGCAGCCCGGGACAGGGAACTGGAAACACCATATATTTT. Its translation: CASSPGQGTGNTIYF.

The chain combines TRBV7-3 with TRBJ1-2, with a possible D match to TRBD1 (5 bases). CDR1 and CDR2 from the germline V gene are SGHTA and FQGTGA. The CDR3 is 15 amino acids. V lost 1 base and J lost 4, with 13 bases in between. CDR3 nucleotide sequence: TGTGCCAGCAGCTTAAGATCGGAAAGGGGCTATGGCTACACCTTC. This translates into CASSLRSERGYGYTF.

This clone was counted a few times. The chain uses TRBV6-5 and TRBJ2-7; D is unclear. Trimming cost V 6 bases and J 0 bases, with 6 bases left between them. The CDR3 runs 12 residues. Germline V gene sequence: CDR1 MNHEY, CDR2 SVGAGI. This CDR3 is CASSAASYEQYF. The CDR3 coding sequence is TGTGCCAGCAGCGCAGCCTCCTACGAGCAGTACTTC.

The chain recombines TRBV6-4 with TRBJ1-5; D is unclear. Trimming pared 4 bases from V and 5 bases from J, leaving 9 bases between. The V gene's germline CDR1 is MRHNA and CDR2 SNTAGT. The CDR3 extends over 13 amino acids. In nucleotides, the CDR3 is TGTGCCAGCAGTGGGCAGCCTGATCAGCCCCAGCATTTT. It encodes CASSGQPDQPQHF.

This chain joins TRBV19 and TRBJ2-2; D tentatively fits TRBD1 or TRBD2 (5 bases each). V gave up 5 bases and J gave up 0 bases, with 7 bases separating them. The length of the CDR3 is 14 residues. CDR1 is LNHDA and CDR2 is SQIVND in the germline V gene (reference sequence). This CDR3 is CASSGTANTGELFF. The CDR3, as DNA: TGTGCCAGTAGTGGGACCGCGAACACCGGGGAGCTGTTTTTT.

V usage is TRBV29-1 and J usage is TRBJ2-5; D not certain. Germline CDR1 SQVTM, CDR2 ANQGSEA. The CDR3 extends over 12 amino acids. V was cut by 6 bases and J by 2 bases, with 10 bases left in between. CDR3 region: CSVRSRQETQYF. The CDR3 nucleotides read TGCAGCGTCCGTTCTAGACAAGAGACCCAGTACTTC. Combining the CDR3 with reference TRBV29-1 and TRBJ2-5 gives the whole variable domain SAVISQKPSRDICQRGTSLTIQCQVDSQVTMMFWYRQQPGQSLTLIATANQGSEATYESGFVIDKFPISRPNLTFSTLTVSNMSPEDSSIYLCSVRSRQETQYFGPGTRLLVL.

The chain couples TRBV5-6 to TRBJ1-5; TRBD1 might be the D (6 bases). The CDR3 consists of 16 residues. Germline V gene lookup returns CDR1 SGHDT and CDR2 YYEEEE. With 4 bases removed from V and 3 bases from J, the gap between germline ends came to 17 bases. The CDR3 region is CASSAWGGSLNQPQHF. DNA of the CDR3: TGTGCCAGCAGCGCCTGGGGGGGCTCACTCAATCAGCCCCAGCATTTT.

This chain uses TRBV15 with TRBJ1-4; D is undetermined. Germline values: CDR1 LNHNV, CDR2 YYDKDF (reference sequence). V lost 3 bases to trimming and J lost 3 bases, with 5 bases between them. The CDR3 runs 13 residues. CDR3 nucleotide sequence: TGTGCCACCAGCAGGGCAGCTAATGAAAAACTGTTTTTT. Translated: CATSRAANEKLFF.

The chain is built from TRBV28 and TRBJ1-4; perhaps TRBD1 as D (6 bases). This CDR3 comprises 13 residues. Germline loops: CDR1 MDHEN, CDR2 SYDVKM. Trimming removed 6 bases from V and 8 bases from J, with 13 bases in between. The CDR3 sequence: CASSPVTGEKLFF. CDR3 DNA sequence: TGTGCCAGCAGCCCCGTTACAGGGGAAAAACTGTTTTTT.

This clone was seen only once. The CDR3 region has the DNA TGTGCCAGCAGCCAAGTCCCGGAGGCCGAGCAGTACTTC. It yields the protein CASSQVPEAEQYF. The gene calls are TRBV14 and TRBJ2-7; D may be TRBD2 (5 bases). CDR3 length: 13 residues. Trimming pared 1 base from V and 6 bases from J, leaving 10 bases between. Looked up from germline, CDR1 is SGHDN and CDR2 is FVKESK.

This chain uses TRBV5-1 with TRBJ2-6; D gene unclear. The CDR3 extends over 15 amino acids. The germline V and J ends were trimmed by 1 base and 1 base, with 6 bases remaining between them. Germline-derived CDR1 and CDR2 are SGHRS and YFSETQ. CDR3 nucleotides: TGCGCCAGCAGCTTGACAGCATCTGGGGCCAACGTCCTGACTTTC. Amino acid sequence: CASSLTASGANVLTF.

The CDR3 loop is CASSPTRLGTGNQPQHF. The CDR3 coding sequence is TGTGCCAGCAGTCCGACCCGATTGGGGACGGGCAATCAGCCCCAGCATTTT. V gene TRBV7-2 combines with J gene TRBJ1-5; D perhaps matches TRBD1 (5 bases). Trimming took 6 bases from V and 2 from J, leaving 20 bases between them. The CDR3 has 17 residues. Germline V gives CDR1 SGHTA, CDR2 FQGNSA.

The chain combines TRBV19 with TRBJ2-7, with unresolved D. Trimming took 6 bases from V and 3 from J, leaving 12 bases between them. The CDR3 consists of 13 residues. CDR1 and CDR2 (germline): LNHDA, SQIVND (reference sequence). The CDR3: CASSKHRNYEQYF. DNA of the CDR3: TGTGCCAGTAGCAAACATAGAAACTACGAGCAGTACTTC.

J is TRBJ2-4 and V is TRBV6-5; the match to TRBD2 covers 8 bases. Unmatched junction bases numbered 6, after V lost 6 bases and J lost 8 bases. This CDR3 is 13 amino acids long. Germline CDR1 MNHEY, CDR2 SVGAGI. The CDR3 DNA is TGTGCCAGCAGCCACACCGGGAGGGACATTCAGTACTTC. Translating gives CASSHTGRDIQYF.

V is TRBV7-6 and J is TRBJ2-7; 9 bases are shared with TRBD1. V gave up 6 bases and J gave up 6 bases; unmatched junction bases: 9. The CDR3 is made up of 14 amino acids. The germline V gene has CDR1 SGHVS and CDR2 FNYEAQ. CDR3 amino acids: CASSLQGANLEQYF. In DNA, the CDR3 is TGTGCCAGCAGTTTACAGGGGGCGAATCTCGAGCAGTACTTC. The full variable domain, its missing parts supplied by reference TRBV7-6 and TRBJ2-7, is GAGVSQSPRYKVTKRGQDVALRCDPISGHVSLYWYRQALGQGPEFLTYFNYEAQQDKSGLPNDRFSAERPEGSISTLTIQRTEQRDSAMYRCASSLQGANLEQYFGPGTRLTVT.

The V gene is TRBV30, the J gene TRBJ2-5; 11 bases fit TRBD2. Germline V gene data show CDR1 as GTSNPN and CDR2 as SVGIG (reference sequence). CDR3 length equals 15 residues. J gave up 0 bases and V 5 bases, and 5 bases lay outside the gene matches. CDR3 sequence (DNA): TGTGCCTGGGCAGAGACTAGCGGGGACCAAGAGACCCAGTACTTC. Translated, it gives CAWAETSGDQETQYF.

The count of this clone is one. This chain joins TRBV7-2 and TRBJ1-2; 10 bases are a match to TRBD1. V dropped 5 bases and J dropped 2; count of bases not matched to a gene: 8. The CDR3 is 16 residues long. Germline CDR1 is SGHTA and CDR2 is FQGNSA. CDR3 bases: TGTGCCAGCAGCCCAGGGGGGACAGGGGACAACTATGGCTACACCTTC. This encodes CASSPGGTGDNYGYTF. Using reference TRBV7-2 and TRBJ1-2 for the parts outside the CDR3, the full variable domain is GAGVSQSPSNKVTEKGKDVELRCDPISGHTALYWYRQSLGQGLEFLIYFQGNSAPDKSGLPSDRFSAERTGGSVSTLTIQRTQQEDSAVYLCASSPGGTGDNYGYTFGSGTRLTVV.

The chain carries TRBV14 and TRBJ1-6; D is uncertain. There are 14 residues in the CDR3. The V end lost 3 bases, the J end lost 8 bases, and 11 bases lay between the germline ends. Germline CDR1 is SGHDN and CDR2 is FVKESK. The CDR3: CASSQFGLDSPLHF. As DNA, the CDR3 is TGTGCCAGCAGCCAGTTTGGACTGGATTCACCCCTCCACTTT.